This section outlines one T cell receptor beta chain sequence together with its context. This sample was included in a study of cytotoxic CD8 clonotypes in ibrutinib-treated CLL. V lost 4 bases to trimming and J lost 2 bases, with 14 bases between them. Germline CDR1 reads SGDLS; CDR2 reads YYNGEE. CDR3 length: 15 residues. Sequenced by immunoSEQ multiplex PCR; TCRdb stores in-frame clones only, minus some. The sample has 250,000 to 350,000 clones, less than 85% seen once; the top ten hold 5.6%. The sample was PBMCs, taken at disease progression, from a patient treated with ibrutinib. The source of this sequence is a human donor with chronic lymphocytic leukemia. The J gene is TRBJ2-3, the V gene TRBV9; D could derive from TRBD1 or TRBD2 (5 bases each). The CDR3 reads CASSPQAGATDTQYF. CDR3 sequence (DNA): TGTGCCAGCAGCCCTCAGGCCGGGGCCACAGATACGCAGTATTTT. The full variable domain, with the rest looked up from reference TRBV9 and TRBJ2-3, is DSGVTQTPKHLITATGQRVTLRCSPRSGDLSVYWYQQSLDQGLQFLIQYYNGEERAKGNILERFSAQQFPDLHSELNLSSLELGDSALYFCASSPQAGATDTQYFGPGTRLTVL.